This paragraph reports one T cell receptor (beta chain). This clone appeared once. The antigen it binds to is not known. No base-level quality is on record; no much larger clone is a single base apart. Library construction relied on the immunoSEQ multiplex PCR assay. For most patients, genomic DNA was isolated with the Qiagen DNeasy Blood and Tissue Kit and sent frozen to Adaptive Biotechnologies for TCR sequencing. Adaptive Biotechnologies carried out high-throughput TCR-beta CDR3 sequencing of genomic DNA for most patients. The authors' pipeline ran thus. Adaptive's ImmunoSEQ software supplied the TCR sequencing data for 15 to 20 patients, while MiXCR and VDJtools were used to process a few other patients. To correct CD4 versus CD8 sorting errors, any sequence found in both subsets at a frequency ratio below 5:1 was removed. Because the origin of CDR3 nucleotide sequences shared between donor and recipient could not be assigned, those sequences were removed. Alloreactive clones required at least 2-fold expansion over unstimulated cells and minimum CFSE-low frequency of 0.002% (template counts) or 0.001% (read counts). Mappable clones were those detected in sequenced pre-transplant spleen, lymph node, or MLR CFSE-low populations of the donor or recipient. The cumulative frequency of alloreactive clones was calculated as a percentage of all sequences, weighted by copy number. The immuneACCESS repertoire file appears here via TCRdb, limited to in-frame rearrangements. These files lack a portion of the clones; in checked studies, under half of the deficit traces to unresolved V genes, and the cause of the others is not known. V, J and clone size reflect that table, while D and trimming were determined from the DNA. The sample table lists roughly 92,000 clones, roughly 90% of them with a count of one. The top ten clonotypes cover roughly 0.099% of the sample.

The source of the sample is a study of graft-versus-host responses after intestinal transplantation (dated by TCRdb to about 2021). About the study as a whole: Recipients received multivisceral, liver-intestinal, or isolated intestinal transplants. Rather than being sequenced by the commercial service, samples from three later patients were sequenced in-house on an Illumina MiSeq and processed with MiXCR. After intestinal transplantation, graft-versus-host and host-versus-graft alloreactive T cell clones were followed in the graft, circulation and bone marrow using bulk TCR-beta CDR3 sequencing. Donor T cell macrochimerism was defined as a peak of at least 4% donor T cells among recipient peripheral blood mononuclear cells. A cohort of roughly 25 intestinal transplant recipients, including one retransplant, was enrolled, and a few patients lacking pretransplant specimens were excluded. Alloreactive clones were identified by sequencing pre-transplant mixed lymphocyte reaction products and comparing them with unstimulated pre-transplant donor and recipient T cells. Anti-thymocyte globulin induction was given to all recipients, followed by maintenance tacrolimus and steroids for approximately 3 years. What the study reported, not specific to this receptor: GvH clones turned up in recipient bone marrow, with some appearing earlier in ileal mucosa or blood, a pattern consistent with an intestinal mucosal origin. Early after transplant, peak levels of circulating GvH clones were associated with declines in HvG clones. Patients with donor T cell macrochimerism had high GvH to HvG T cell clonal ratios in their allografts. The conclusions were limited by the relatively low number and heterogeneity of the intestinal transplant patients.

CDR3 length: 14 amino acids, cysteine to phenylalanine. This entry keeps only the CDR3 DNA: 42 bases, framed from base 1. V and J lose 1 base and 9 bases, and a span of 10 bases separates them. CDR1 and CDR2 were assigned from the germline V gene as SGHVS and FNYEAQ. The time point label for this specimen denotes: cells obtained before transplantation from donor or recipient. CD3+CD4+ and CD3+CD8+ populations were FACS-sorted from unstimulated pre-transplant donor and recipient cells taken from spleen or lymph nodes. Sequences were derived from unstimulated CD4+ T cells sorted from spleen or lymph node cells, sampled before intestinal transplant. This sequence uses TRBV7-6 and TRBJ1-6; D gene: possibly TRBD1, on 5 matching bases. The clonotype comes from a human donor who received an intestinal transplant. The CDR3 protein is CASSLVGQGSPLHF. The nucleotide sequence is TGTGCCAGCAGCTTAGTGGGCCAGGGTTCACCCCTCCACTTT. Reference TRBV7-6 and TRBJ1-6 proteins supply the regions before and after the CDR3; the full variable domain is: GAGVSQSPRYKVTKRGQDVALRCDPISGHVSLYWYRQALGQGPEFLTYFNYEAQQDKSGLPNDRFSAERPEGSISTLTIQRTEQRDSAMYRCASSLVGQGSPLHFGNGTRLTVT.